This TCR beta chain was sequenced for a study of spatial heterogeneity in lung cancer. V was trimmed by 6 bases and J by 3 bases, leaving 14 bases between them. This CDR3 contains 14 residues. Each CDR3 protein is one row after TCRdb ran MiXCR on the 5' RACE reads. Among about 5,700 distinct CDR3 sequences listed, roughly 15% were seen once. By share, this clonotype ranks as medium-sized. The antigen remains undetermined. Time point noted: sample taken at primary tumor resection. Approximately 70 TRACERx patients with early, untreated non-small cell lung cancer donated samples. Overall study findings and caveats: Expanded alpha and beta TCR counts within tumors tracked tumor mutation counts.

The specimen comprised lung tumor tissue, sampled at surgery. The chain carries TRBV12-3 or TRBV12-4 and TRBJ1-1; D possibly corresponds to TRBD1 (6 bases). The sequence was obtained from a male donor with early-stage non-small cell lung cancer. The CDR3 protein is CASSSQGTDTEAFF. The CDR3 nucleotides are TGTGCCAGCAGCAGTCAGGGGACCGACACTGAAGCTTTCTTT.